This T cell receptor beta chain derives from a study of cytomegalovirus exposure and HLA in healthy donors. Study results and limitations: Cytomegalovirus status, reportedly, was diagnosed with high specificity and sensitivity by the classifier. Associated with cytomegalovirus, according to the listing, were 150 to 200 TCR beta chains. While the bulk of TCR sequences proved rare, some public TCRs turned up in many donors.

The germline CDR1 and CDR2 sequences are LNHDA and SQIVND (reference sequence). V was clipped by 2 bases and J by 5 bases, with 12 bases between them. The CDR3 is 15 residues long. Sequencing was performed with immunoSEQ multiplex PCR; in TCRdb, only in-frame clones are kept and a portion is missing. The data hold approximately 62,000 clones, with about 91% observed a single time. With respect to this clone: Its antigen is currently unknown.

Sequencing was done on a sample of PBMCs. This receptor was identified in a woman younger than 30 in good health and CMV-seronegative. J is TRBJ1-4 and V is TRBV19; tentatively, D is TRBD1 (5 bases). The CDR3 protein is CASSISSGLNEKLFF. Here the CDR3 DNA reads TGTGCCAGTAGTATATCCTCGGGACTGAATGAAAAACTGTTTTTT.